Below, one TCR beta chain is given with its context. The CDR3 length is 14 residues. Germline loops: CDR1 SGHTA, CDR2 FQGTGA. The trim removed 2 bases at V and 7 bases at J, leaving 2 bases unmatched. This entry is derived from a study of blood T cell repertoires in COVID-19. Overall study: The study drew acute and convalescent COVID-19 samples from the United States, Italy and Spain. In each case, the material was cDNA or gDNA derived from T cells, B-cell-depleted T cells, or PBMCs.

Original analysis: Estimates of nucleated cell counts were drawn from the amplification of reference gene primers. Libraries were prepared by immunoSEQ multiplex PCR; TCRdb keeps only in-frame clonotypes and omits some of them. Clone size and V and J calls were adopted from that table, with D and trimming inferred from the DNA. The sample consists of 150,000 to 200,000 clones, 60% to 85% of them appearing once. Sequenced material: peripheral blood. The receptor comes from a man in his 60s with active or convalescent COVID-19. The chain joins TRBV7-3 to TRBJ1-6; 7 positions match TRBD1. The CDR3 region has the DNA TGTGCCAGCAGCTTACAGGGACAGAATTCACCCCTCCACTTT. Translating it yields CASSLQGQNSPLHF.